This TCR beta chain was identified during a study of ipilimumab plus nivolumab after autologous stem cell transplantation. Sequencing used immunoSEQ multiplex PCR; TCRdb keeps in-frame clones, though not all of them. Seen here are 15,000 to 20,000 clones, about four fifths observed once, and the top ten hold around 6.8%. CDR1 is SGHTA and CDR2 is FQGNSA in the germline V gene. Trimming took off 3 bases at V and 5 bases at J, with 16 bases between the two ends. This CDR3 is 15 amino acids long. The TCR comes from a male donor with diffuse large B-cell lymphoma. Source: PBMCs, taken in a trial of ipilimumab plus nivolumab as post-transplant consolidation. The chain has TRBV7-2 and TRBJ1-1; TRBD1 is a possible D gene (6 bases). CDR3 in amino acids: CASSFGGGWGTEAFF. The CDR3 nucleotides read TGTGCCAGCAGCTTTGGCGGGGGCTGGGGGACTGAAGCTTTCTTT.